This is a list of T cell receptor beta chains from one sample in a study of blood T cell repertoires in COVID-19. The repertoire was sequenced with immunoSEQ multiplex PCR; TCRdb's copy has only in-frame clones and lacks some. This sample has about 240,000 clones, with around four fifths found just once. Sample: PBMCs or T cells enriched from blood (not recorded which). All receptors come from a woman in her thirties or forties who had been exposed to COVID-19. The CDR3 runs from the conserved cysteine through the conserved F or W. The D gene is left open where the match is weak.

V: TRBV7-2
D: TRBD1
CDR3: CASSETGTGPSSF

V: TRBV6-5
D: -
CDR3: CAITQGRGYTF

V: TRBV6-2/TRBV6-3
D: TRBD2
CDR3: CASSPPQRGGYNEQFF

V: TRBV7-8
D: -
CDR3: CASRQGLVNTEAFF

V: TRBV19
D: -
CDR3: CASSDGHFITDTQYF

V: TRBV19
D: -
CDR3: CASSIDQGWEQYF

V: TRBV28
D: -
CDR3: CASSLPGRGRAFF

V: TRBV5-1
D: TRBD2
CDR3: CASSSGTRAGTDTQYF

V: TRBV11-2
D: -
CDR3: CASSSPTGNTEAFF

V: TRBV27
D: -
CDR3: CASCRSGSTGELFF

V: TRBV19
D: -
CDR3: CASSIFPGTGALEEQFF

V: TRBV6-5
D: TRBD1
CDR3: CASSRDRSNYGYTF

V: TRBV30
D: -
CDR3: CAWSASGAWYGYTF

V: TRBV4-2
D: -
CDR3: CASSQVRESNQPQHF

V: TRBV10-3
D: TRBD1
CDR3: CATRQDRKGKAFF

V: TRBV4-2
D: -
CDR3: CASSQEGRRDEKLFF

V: TRBV7-9
D: TRBD1
CDR3: CASSPLDRGDQPQHF

V: TRBV4-3
D: -
CDR3: CASSQDQGYTEAFF

V: TRBV3-1/TRBV3-2
D: -
CDR3: CASSPRSSYNEQFF

V: TRBV4-3
D: -
CDR3: CASSQGAKNTEAFF

V: TRBV11-3
D: -
CDR3: CASSLTRMTEAFF

V: TRBV25-1
D: TRBD1
CDR3: CASRGTVDGYTF